This T cell receptor beta chain was found in a study of glioma-infiltrating T cells. Amplification of TCR alpha and beta CDR3 regions from RNA used iRepertoire nested multiplex PCR. Each CDR3 protein is one row after TCRdb ran MiXCR on the multiplex PCR reads. The sample comprises approximately 190,000 distinct CDR3 sequences, about 32% of which are singletons, and about 19% rests with the top ten. There are a few counts of this clonotype. Its target is unknown. Germline V gene sequence: CDR1 SGHRS, CDR2 YFSETQ. This CDR3 region has 13 residues. Trimming shortened V by 7 bases and J by 4 bases, and 14 bases separated the two germline ends. Study-level points and caveats: Above-expected tissue-blood divergence occurred in all gliomas, most in low-grade ones.

The V call is TRBV5-1, the J call TRBJ1-1, with unresolved D. Sequencing was carried out using glioma tissue, nonneoplastic brain tissue, or PBMCs (not recorded which). This sequence was found in a human donor with low-grade glioma or glioblastoma, undergoing nonglioma brain surgery, or in good health (not recorded which). The CDR3 protein is CASSPVGSTEAFF. The DNA of the CDR3 is TGCGCCAGCTCCCCGGTTGGGTCCACTGAAGCTTTCTTT.